These 28 T cell receptor beta chains came from one sample sequenced in a study of T cell responses to AZD1222 COVID-19 vaccine. Sequencing was performed with immunoSEQ multiplex PCR; in TCRdb, only in-frame clones are kept and a portion is missing. In the table there are roughly 140,000 clones, approximately 90% of which are singletons. The sample here was peripheral blood, taken on day 0 of AZD1222 vaccination. Source of these receptors: an adult in good health.

J is TRBJ2-7 and V is TRBV19; 9 bases are a match to TRBD2. In germline, CDR1 is LNHDA, CDR2 SQIVND (reference sequence). V lost 5 bases, J lost 6 bases, and 5 bases stayed unmatched. This CDR3 spans 13 amino acids. The chain's CDR3 is CASSWFSGSEQYF. In nucleotides, the CDR3 is TGTGCCAGTAGTTGGTTTAGCGGGAGCGAGCAGTACTTC. The full variable domain, completed using reference TRBV19 and TRBJ2-7, is DGGITQSPKYLFRKEGQNVTLSCEQNLNHDAMYWYRQDPGQGLRLIYYSQIVNDFQKGDIAEGYSVSREKKESFPLTVTSAQKNPTAFYLCASSWFSGSEQYFGPGTRLTVT.

The chain uses TRBV6-2 or TRBV6-3 and TRBJ2-2; D not certain. Germline assignment: CDR1 MNHEY and CDR2 SVGEGT. The CDR3 length is 13 residues. V gave up 5 bases and J gave up 1 base, with 5 bases separating them. CDR3 DNA sequence: TGTGCCAGCAGTAGCGAGAACACCGGGGAGCTGTTTTTT. Protein: CASSSENTGELFF.

The chain joins TRBV7-9 to TRBJ1-5; D perhaps matches TRBD1 (5 bases). The V gene's germline CDR1 is SEHNR and CDR2 FQNEAQ (reference sequence). CDR3 length: 13 residues. V lost 5 bases, J lost 5 bases, and 10 bases lay in between. CDR3 amino acids: CASSRDPYQPQHF. The CDR3 DNA follows: TGTGCCAGCAGCCGGGACCCTTATCAGCCCCAGCATTTT.

The chain has TRBV30 and TRBJ1-6; 8 bases map to TRBD1. This CDR3 contains 13 residues. Germline CDR1 and CDR2: GTSNPN and SVGIG (reference sequence). Germline trimming cut 3 bases from V and 9 bases from J; bases unmatched to any gene: 4. The CDR3 DNA follows: TGTGCCTGGAGCGGGACAGGTAGTTCACCCCTCCACTTT. This translates into CAWSGTGSSPLHF.

The rearrangement links TRBV27 to TRBJ2-5, with TRBD2 as a possible D gene (5 bases). The CDR3 has 16 amino acids. V lost 5 bases and J 1 base, leaving 17 bases between the germline ends. Germline-derived CDR1 and CDR2 are MNHEY and SMNVEV (reference sequence). Here the CDR3 reads CASSSFGTRGQETQYF. CDR3 bases: TGTGCCAGCAGTAGTTTTGGAACTCGGGGCCAAGAGACCCAGTACTTC.

The rearrangement links TRBV28 to TRBJ2-1, with D tentatively TRBD2 (6 bases). The germline V gene encodes CDR1 MDHEN and CDR2 SYDVKM. V was clipped by 3 bases and J by 5 bases, with 20 bases between them. The CDR3 runs 17 residues. This chain's CDR3 is CASSFVSWGEDNNEQFF. The CDR3 bases are TGTGCCAGCAGTTTTGTATCTTGGGGGGAGGATAACAATGAGCAGTTCTTC.

V gene TRBV18 combines with J gene TRBJ1-4, with D possibly matching TRBD1 (6 bases). CDR1 KGHSH and CDR2 LQKENI come from the germline V gene. V was pared by 0 bases and J by 7 bases, with 12 bases between. The CDR3 is made up of 15 amino acids. The CDR3, as DNA: TGTGCCAGCTCACCACCACGGGGGCGCGGTGAAAAACTGTTTTTT. This sequence encodes CASSPPRGRGEKLFF.

This clone occurred once. This chain joins TRBV4-1 and TRBJ1-5; weak D call: TRBD1 (5 bases). Germline V CDR1 and CDR2: MGHRA, YSYEKL. Trimming removed 0 bases at V and 7 bases at J, with 10 bases between. This CDR3 contains 14 residues. The CDR3 coding sequence is TGCGCCAGCAGCCAAGAGGCAGGGAGGCAGCCCCAGCATTTT. It yields the protein CASSQEAGRQPQHF.

The chain has TRBV27 and TRBJ1-4; D is perhaps TRBD1 (5 bases). V lost 6 bases and J 5 bases, leaving 19 bases between the germline ends. There are 16 residues in the CDR3. From germline, CDR1 is MNHEY and CDR2 SMNVEV (reference sequence). CDR3 bases: TGTGCCAGCAGCTCCCAGGGAACACCGGGAAATGAAAAACTGTTTTTT. The encoded protein is CASSSQGTPGNEKLFF.

This chain uses TRBV5-6 with TRBJ1-2, with D possibly being TRBD1 (5 bases). V lost 0 bases, J lost 8 bases, and 11 bases lay in between. This CDR3 is 13 amino acids long. Germline V gene sequence: CDR1 SGHDT, CDR2 YYEEEE. CDR3 residues: CASSLVGAGGYTF. The CDR3 nucleotides are TGTGCCAGCAGCTTGGTAGGGGCCGGAGGCTACACCTTC.

The rearrangement links TRBV19 to TRBJ1-2; 10 bases align to TRBD1. The CDR3 is 15 residues long. Germline trimming cut 1 base from V and 7 bases from J; bases unmatched to any gene: 6. Germline CDR1 and CDR2: LNHDA and SQIVND (reference sequence). The CDR3 DNA reads TGTGCCAGTAGTATAGGTCGGACAGGGGGTCCTGGCTACACCTTC. This codes for CASSIGRTGGPGYTF.

The V and J genes are TRBV19 and TRBJ2-7; 10 bases match TRBD2. The CDR3 has 16 amino acids. CDR1 is LNHDA, CDR2 SQIVND, per germline (reference sequence). The V gene end was trimmed by 6 bases and the J gene end by 3 bases; junction bases not matched to a gene: 11. CDR3 region: CASSISLAGGYYEQYF. DNA of the CDR3: TGTGCCAGTAGCATATCCTTAGCGGGAGGTTACTACGAGCAGTACTTC.

The chain couples TRBV5-1 to TRBJ1-1; D ambiguous. The V end was cut by 5 bases, the J end by 1 base, with 6 bases between. The length of the CDR3 is 12 residues. Per the germline V gene, CDR1 is SGHRS and CDR2 is YFSETQ. The CDR3 DNA reads as TGCGCCAGCAGGGCCGGGAACACTGAAGCTTTCTTT. Its translation: CASRAGNTEAFF.

The V call is TRBV30, the J call TRBJ2-7; no clear D. Germline V gene sequence: CDR1 GTSNPN, CDR2 SVGIG (reference sequence). V shed 6 bases and J shed 3 bases, with 18 bases lying between them. This CDR3 region has 14 residues. The CDR3 bases are TGTGCCTGTAGCTCGGTCCGAGGATTCTACGAGCAGTACTTC. It translates to CACSSVRGFYEQYF.

V and J are TRBV5-5 and TRBJ1-4; D remains ambiguous. Germline assignment: CDR1 SGHKS and CDR2 YYEKEE (reference sequence). The CDR3 contains 16 residues. V was clipped by 4 bases and J by 7 bases, with 20 bases between them. The CDR3 sequence: CASSLTTPRSSEKLFF. The CDR3 nucleotides are TGTGCCAGCAGCCTCACGACACCAAGGTCATCTGAAAAACTGTTTTTT.

This chain uses TRBV28 with TRBJ2-1, with unresolved D. CDR3 length: 13 amino acids. Germline V gives CDR1 MDHEN, CDR2 SYDVKM. Deletions cut 6 bases from V and 3 bases from J, with 9 bases between. CDR3: CASSRRSYNEQFF. The DNA for the CDR3 is TGTGCCAGCAGCCGGCGAAGCTACAATGAGCAGTTCTTC.

This chain links TRBV5-1 with TRBJ2-7, with 8 bases lining up with TRBD1. V trimming: 0 bases; J trimming: 3 bases; junction bases outside the gene matches: 2. CDR3 length: 14 amino acids. The germline V gene encodes CDR1 SGHRS and CDR2 YFSETQ. CDR3 amino acids: CASSLGDRRYEQYF. The CDR3 bases are TGCGCCAGCAGCTTGGGGGACAGGCGCTACGAGCAGTACTTC.

V and J are TRBV28 and TRBJ1-4, with 8 bases matching TRBD1. Trimming removed 7 bases from V and 4 bases from J; junction bases left unmatched: 14. The germline gives CDR1 MDHEN, CDR2 SYDVKM. This CDR3 is built from 17 residues. The CDR3, as DNA: TGTGCCAGCACCCTCCGCGGCAGGGGGCGCGGTAATGAAAAACTGTTTTTT. Its protein product is CASTLRGRGRGNEKLFF.

This clone appeared a few times. The J gene is TRBJ1-5, the V gene TRBV6-5, with 8 positions matching TRBD1. Germline lookup yields CDR1 MNHEY and CDR2 SVGAGI. The CDR3 extends over 15 amino acids. The trim removed 6 bases at V and 7 bases at J, leaving 11 bases unmatched. CDR3 bases: TGTGCCAGCAGCCCAGACAGGGGAAAGGAACAGCCCCAGCATTTT. This translates into CASSPDRGKEQPQHF.

The genes are TRBV5-1 and TRBJ1-3; D might be TRBD1 (6 bases). This CDR3 is built from 16 residues. Germline values: CDR1 SGHRS, CDR2 YFSETQ. V lost 2 bases to trimming and J lost 0 bases, with 12 bases between them. CDR3 bases: TGCGCCAGCAGCTTCGGACAGACCTTCTCTGGAAACACCATATATTTT. This encodes CASSFGQTFSGNTIYF.

The rearrangement links TRBV6-4 to TRBJ2-3; 10 bases align to TRBD2. CDR1 is MRHNA and CDR2 is SNTAGT in the germline V gene. With V trimmed by 3 bases and J by 2 bases, 2 bases remained unmatched. The CDR3 runs to 15 residues. This chain's CDR3 is CASSESGGATDTQYF. CDR3 nucleotide sequence: TGTGCCAGCAGTGAAAGCGGGGGGGCCACAGATACGCAGTATTTT.

The chain couples TRBV5-6 to TRBJ2-2, with TRBD2 identical over 10 bases. The trim removed 1 base at V and 5 bases at J, leaving 8 bases unmatched. Germline values: CDR1 SGHDT, CDR2 YYEEEE. This CDR3 spans 17 amino acids. The CDR3 DNA reads TGTGCCAGCAGCTTGAGAAAAGCGGGAGGGCTTACCGGGGAGCTGTTTTTT. Translating gives CASSLRKAGGLTGELFF. Together with reference TRBV5-6 and TRBJ2-2, the CDR3 gives the full variable domain: DAGVTQSPTHLIKTRGQQVTLRCSPKSGHDTVSWYQQALGQGPQFIFQYYEEEERQRGNFPDRFSGHQFPNYSSELNVNALLLGDSALYLCASSLRKAGGLTGELFFGEGSRLTVL.

The chain couples TRBV28 to TRBJ1-2; the D gene is possibly TRBD1 (6 bases). V lost 4 bases and J 4 bases, leaving 16 bases between the germline ends. Germline-derived CDR1 and CDR2 are MDHEN and SYDVKM. The CDR3 has 15 amino acids. The CDR3 is CASSSSGDLIYGYTF. DNA of the CDR3: TGTGCCAGCAGTTCATCAGGGGATTTGATCTATGGCTACACCTTC.

V usage is TRBV28 and J usage is TRBJ1-1, with unresolved D. Germline-derived CDR1 and CDR2 are MDHEN and SYDVKM. There are 17 residues in the CDR3. V was pared by 1 base and J by 1 base, with 16 bases between. The CDR3 DNA follows: TGTGCCAGCAGTTTATTCGGGTTACTTGGCAGGAACACTGAAGCTTTCTTT. Protein product: CASSLFGLLGRNTEAFF. The complete variable domain, with remaining parts taken from reference TRBV28 and TRBJ1-1, reads DVKVTQSSRYLVKRTGEKVFLECVQDMDHENMFWYRQDPGLGLRLIYFSYDVKMKEKGDIPEGYSVSREKKERFSLILESASTNQTSMYLCASSLFGLLGRNTEAFFGQGTRLTVV.

The chain links TRBV5-5 to TRBJ2-7; D call uncertain. Germline loops: CDR1 SGHKS, CDR2 YYEKEE (reference sequence). The ends were cut back, 4 bases at V and 7 bases at J, with 18 bases in the middle. CDR3 length equals 14 residues. The CDR3 region is CASSASGPLGEQYF. The CDR3 nucleotides read TGTGCCAGCAGCGCCTCCGGGCCCCTCGGAGAGCAGTACTTC. Together with reference TRBV5-5 and TRBJ2-7, the CDR3 gives the full variable domain: DAGVTQSPTHLIKTRGQQVTLRCSPISGHKSVSWYQQVLGQGPQFIFQYYEKEERGRGNFPDRFSARQFPNYSSELNVNALLLGDSALYLCASSASGPLGEQYFGPGTRLTVT.

The chain is built from TRBV27 and TRBJ1-2; D remains unclear. This CDR3 spans 13 amino acids. The V end was cut by 3 bases, the J end by 7 bases, with 12 bases between. Germline CDR1 reads MNHEY; CDR2 reads SMNVEV (reference sequence). CDR3 loop: CASSFRGMGGYTF. DNA for the CDR3: TGTGCCAGCAGTTTCAGAGGGATGGGTGGCTACACCTTC.

This clone showed up just a few times. The chain has TRBV7-8 and TRBJ1-1; a possible D gene is TRBD1 (6 bases). Germline CDR1 SGHVS, CDR2 FQNEAQ. This CDR3 has 13 residues. V lost 5 bases to trimming and J lost 11 bases, with 18 bases between them. CDR3 region: CASSLRAEGGAFF. The CDR3 DNA reads as TGTGCCAGCAGCCTTAGGGCCGAGGGGGGGGCTTTCTTT.

This chain connects TRBV5-1 to TRBJ2-5, with 8 bases aligning to TRBD2. V was clipped by 6 bases and J by 9 bases; unmatched bases: 13. The CDR3 contains 14 residues. CDR1 is SGHRS, CDR2 YFSETQ, per germline. In DNA form, the CDR3 reads TGCGCCAGCAAATCCGTCCCGGGGGGGGAGGCCCAGTACTTC. It is translated as CASKSVPGGEAQYF.